What follows describes a single TCR beta chain. The antigen remains undetermined. Sequencing used immunoSEQ multiplex PCR; TCRdb keeps in-frame clones, though not all of them. The repertoire includes approximately 180,000 clones, over 85% of them detected once, and less than 3% sits in the top ten. This entry is derived from a study of T cell responses to AZD1222 COVID-19 vaccine. Study-level findings and limits: Seropositivity was recorded at baseline in only a handful of AZD1222 recipients. In a largely white British group with more females than males, clonal diversity was possibly underestimated. Repertoires were sampled only after the peak T cell response.

CDR1 and CDR2 from the germline V gene are LNHDA and SQIVND (reference sequence). Trimming left V 4 bases short and J 6 bases short, with 11 bases between. The CDR3 spans 13 residues. This receptor was obtained from an adult in good health. The starting material was peripheral blood, obtained on day 0 of AZD1222 vaccination. This chain links TRBV19 with TRBJ2-3, with D possibly being TRBD2 (6 bases). The CDR3 here is CASSSTGDDTQYF. DNA of the CDR3: TGTGCCAGTAGTAGCACGGGGGACGATACGCAGTATTTT.